This record covers a single T cell receptor (beta chain). Its matching antigen is unknown. The sample is drawn from a study of vaccination effects on CD4 cells after COVID-19. The repertoire was sequenced with immunoSEQ multiplex PCR; TCRdb's copy has only in-frame clones and lacks some. The sample lists roughly 45,000 clones; roughly 75% were seen once. Overall study findings and caveats: Marked clonal contraction of both clone types appeared late after vaccination.

The V segment lost 5 bases and the J segment 8 bases; nucleotides outside the gene matches: 12. The CDR3 runs to 16 residues. Per germline, CDR1 SGHTA and CDR2 FQGNSA. ViraFEST expansion of antigen-specific CD4+ T cells with viral peptide pools preceded sequencing. The authors isolated CD4+ T cells after around 11 days of culture. Between March and December 2020, the person had a SARS-CoV-2 infection that PCR confirmed. Wells of 1.8 million or so PBMC each were grown with 8.5 to 10 IU/ml IL-2 and roughly 9.9 ug/ml peptides. Material: CD4+ T cells from PBMCs cultured with a peptide pool, obtained before COVID-19 vaccination. The receptor was isolated from a human donor who had a prior SARS-CoV-2 infection. The chain joins TRBV7-2 to TRBJ1-4; 9 bases map to TRBD1. CDR3 DNA sequence: TGTGCCAGCAGCCTAAACCCGGGACAGGGCGGGGAAAAACTGTTTTTT. Amino acids: CASSLNPGQGGEKLFF.